The present TCR beta chain was sequenced within a study of T cells after yellow fever vaccination. In the study overall: SMART-Seq v4 Ultra Low Input prepared the low-cell-number fractions.

TCRdb re-derived calls from the 5' RACE reads in MiXCR, one entry per CDR3 protein. The sample holds around 610,000 distinct CDR3 sequences, less than 15% seen once. Study observations and caveats: Faster peaking, at day 5 versus 15, marked a secondary response that was weaker. In post-booster samples, most primary-vaccination clones reappeared (about 97% CD4, 70% to 90% CD8).

CDR1 and CDR2 (germline): SGHTA, FQGNSA. This CDR3 is 15 amino acids long. V lost 2 bases and J 0 bases, leaving 11 bases between the germline ends. This clonotype was found many times. Its specificity is not known. The V and J genes are TRBV7-2 and TRBJ2-7, with D possibly being TRBD2 (5 bases). This clonotype was sampled from a man aged 30 to 39 who received the YFV17D yellow fever vaccine. Sequenced material: PBMCs, taken on the day of the yellow fever booster vaccination. CDR3 amino acids: CASSLMAGSSYEQYF. In DNA, the CDR3 is TGTGCCAGCAGCTTAATGGCGGGTAGCTCCTACGAGCAGTACTTC. The variable domain in full, with the rest retrieved from reference TRBV7-2 and TRBJ2-7, is GAGVSQSPSNKVTEKGKDVELRCDPISGHTALYWYRQSLGQGLEFLIYFQGNSAPDKSGLPSDRFSAERTGGSVSTLTIQRTQQEDSAVYLCASSLMAGSSYEQYFGPGTRLTVT.